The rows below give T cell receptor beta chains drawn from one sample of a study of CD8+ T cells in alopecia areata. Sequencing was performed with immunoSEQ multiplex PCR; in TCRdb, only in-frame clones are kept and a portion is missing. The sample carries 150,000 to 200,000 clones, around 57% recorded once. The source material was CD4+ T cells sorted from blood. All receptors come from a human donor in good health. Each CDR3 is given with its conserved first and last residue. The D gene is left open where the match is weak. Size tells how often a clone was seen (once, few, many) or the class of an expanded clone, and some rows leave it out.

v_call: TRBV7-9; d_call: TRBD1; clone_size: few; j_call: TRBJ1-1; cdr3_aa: CASSFPTHRGNTEAFF; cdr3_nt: TGTGCCAGCAGCTTCCCCACTCACAGGGGTAACACTGAAGCTTTCTTT
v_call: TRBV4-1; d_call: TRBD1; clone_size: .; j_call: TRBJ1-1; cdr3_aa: CASSTRTGKVNTEAFF; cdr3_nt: TGCGCCAGCAGCACACGGACAGGGAAGGTGAACACTGAAGCTTTCTTT
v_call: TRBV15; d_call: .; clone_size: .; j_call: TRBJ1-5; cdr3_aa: CATVRDGNSNQPQHF; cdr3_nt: TGTGCCACCGTTAGGGATGGGAATAGCAATCAGCCCCAGCATTTT
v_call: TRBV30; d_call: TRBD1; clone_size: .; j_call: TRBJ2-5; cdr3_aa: CAWSRGQYQETQYF; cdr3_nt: TGTGCCTGGAGTAGGGGGCAATACCAAGAGACCCAGTACTTC
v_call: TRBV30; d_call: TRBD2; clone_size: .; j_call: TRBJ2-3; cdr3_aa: CAWSVGTSGSGTQYF; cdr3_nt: TGTGCCTGGAGTGTAGGGACTAGCGGGAGTGGTACGCAGTATTTT
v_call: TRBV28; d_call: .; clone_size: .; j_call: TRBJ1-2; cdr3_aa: CASSLHWQGTNYGYTF; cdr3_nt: TGTGCCAGCAGTTTACATTGGCAGGGAACTAACTATGGCTACACCTTC
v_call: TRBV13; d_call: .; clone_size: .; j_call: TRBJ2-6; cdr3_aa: CASSFRSSGANVLTF; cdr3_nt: TGTGCCAGCAGCTTCCGCAGCTCTGGGGCCAACGTCCTGACTTTC
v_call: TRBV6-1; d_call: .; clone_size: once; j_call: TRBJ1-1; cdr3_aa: CASSDVPGTEAFF; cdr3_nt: TGTGCCAGCAGTGACGTCCCAGGGACTGAAGCTTTCTTT
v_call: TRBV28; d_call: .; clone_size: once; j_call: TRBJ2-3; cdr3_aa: CASSFSSRDTQYF; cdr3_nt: TGTGCCAGCAGTTTTTCGTCTCGGGATACGCAGTATTTT
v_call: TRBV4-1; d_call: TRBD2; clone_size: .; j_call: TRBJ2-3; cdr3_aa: CASSQLAGVADTQYF; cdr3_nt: TGCGCCAGCAGCCAATTAGCGGGAGTCGCAGATACGCAGTATTTT
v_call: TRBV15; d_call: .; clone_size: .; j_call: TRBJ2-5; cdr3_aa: CATSRSGGETQYF; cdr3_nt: TGTGCCACCAGCAGATCAGGAGGAGAGACCCAGTACTTC
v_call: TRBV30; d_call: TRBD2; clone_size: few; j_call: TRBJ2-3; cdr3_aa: CAWSGGSGIDTQYF; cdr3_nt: TGTGCCTGGAGTGGCGGGAGTGGAATAGATACGCAGTATTTT
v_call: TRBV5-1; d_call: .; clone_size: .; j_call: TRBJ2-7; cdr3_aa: CASSPRGYYYEQYF; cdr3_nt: TGCGCCAGCAGCCCCAGGGGCTATTACTACGAGCAGTACTTC
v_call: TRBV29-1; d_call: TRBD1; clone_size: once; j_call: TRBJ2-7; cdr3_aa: CSVAQGAYEQYF; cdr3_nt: TGCAGCGTTGCCCAGGGGGCCTACGAGCAGTACTTC
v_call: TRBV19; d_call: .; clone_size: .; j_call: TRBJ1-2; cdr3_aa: CASSISVYGYTF; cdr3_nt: TGTGCCAGTAGTATCAGCGTATATGGCTACACCTTC
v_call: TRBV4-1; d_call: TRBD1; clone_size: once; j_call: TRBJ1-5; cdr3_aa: CASSQGGTGGQQPQHF; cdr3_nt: TGCGCCAGCAGCCAAGGGGGGACAGGGGGCCAACAGCCCCAGCATTTT
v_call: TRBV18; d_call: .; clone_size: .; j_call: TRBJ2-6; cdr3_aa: CASSPRTPTAAANVLTF; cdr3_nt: TGTGCCAGCTCACCCAGGACACCGACAGCTGCAGCCAACGTCCTGACTTTC
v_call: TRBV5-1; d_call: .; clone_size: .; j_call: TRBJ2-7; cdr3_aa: CASREWGAIEQYF; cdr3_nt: TGCGCCAGCAGGGAATGGGGCGCGATCGAGCAGTACTTC
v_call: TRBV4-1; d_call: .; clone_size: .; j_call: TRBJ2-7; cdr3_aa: CASSHPRRDGYYEQYF; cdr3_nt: TGCGCCAGCAGCCATCCCCGGAGGGACGGCTACTACGAGCAGTACTTC
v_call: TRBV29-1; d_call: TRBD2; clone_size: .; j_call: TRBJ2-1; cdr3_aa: CSVGGSGSIPYNEQFF; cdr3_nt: TGCAGCGTTGGTGGTAGCGGGAGTATCCCCTACAATGAGCAGTTCTTC
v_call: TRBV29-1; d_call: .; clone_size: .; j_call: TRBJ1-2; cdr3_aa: CSVAGSNYGYTF; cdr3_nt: TGCAGCGTTGCAGGATCTAACTATGGCTACACCTTC
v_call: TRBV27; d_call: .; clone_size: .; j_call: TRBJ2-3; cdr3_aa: CASRLYSTDTQYF; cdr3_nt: TGTGCCAGCAGACTGTACAGTACAGATACGCAGTATTTT
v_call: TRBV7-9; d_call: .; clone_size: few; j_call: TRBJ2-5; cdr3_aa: CASSPERETQYF; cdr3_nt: TGTGCCAGCAGCCCAGAGAGGGAGACCCAGTACTTC
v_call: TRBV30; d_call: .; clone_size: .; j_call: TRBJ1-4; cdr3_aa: CAWSGGGEQFF; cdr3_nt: TGTGCCTGGAGTGGTGGCGGGGAGCAGTTTTTT
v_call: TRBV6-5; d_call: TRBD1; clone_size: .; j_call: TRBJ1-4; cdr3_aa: CASRNYRGHEKLFF; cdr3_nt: TGTGCCAGCAGGAACTACAGGGGGCATGAAAAACTGTTTTTT
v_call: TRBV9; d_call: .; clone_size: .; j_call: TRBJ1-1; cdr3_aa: CASSVVTNTEAFF; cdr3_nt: TGTGCCAGCAGCGTAGTGACGAACACTGAAGCTTTCTTT
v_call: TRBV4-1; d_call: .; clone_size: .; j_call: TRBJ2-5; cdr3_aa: CASSQPGDPGETQYF; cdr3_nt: TGCGCCAGCAGCCAACCGGGAGATCCCGGAGAGACCCAGTACTTC
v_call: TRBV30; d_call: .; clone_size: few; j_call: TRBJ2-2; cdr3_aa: CAWSSADGELFF; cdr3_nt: TGTGCCTGGAGTTCGGCCGACGGGGAGCTGTTTTTT
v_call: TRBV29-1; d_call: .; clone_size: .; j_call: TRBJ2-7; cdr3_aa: CSVENIILGQTYEQYF; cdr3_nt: TGCAGCGTTGAAAACATAATACTTGGACAGACCTACGAGCAGTACTTC
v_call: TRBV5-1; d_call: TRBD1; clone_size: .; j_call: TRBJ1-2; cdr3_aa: CASSEGTGVPYGYTF; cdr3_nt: TGCGCCAGCAGCGAAGGGACAGGGGTACCCTATGGCTACACCTTC
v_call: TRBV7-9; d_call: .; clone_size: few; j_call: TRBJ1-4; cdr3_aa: CASSSIWGQGSEKLFF; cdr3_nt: TGTGCCAGCAGCTCCATATGGGGGCAGGGTAGTGAAAAACTGTTTTTT
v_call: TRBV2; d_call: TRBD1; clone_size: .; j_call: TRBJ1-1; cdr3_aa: CASRKGQGAGTEAFF; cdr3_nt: TGTGCCAGCAGGAAAGGACAGGGGGCCGGCACTGAAGCTTTCTTT
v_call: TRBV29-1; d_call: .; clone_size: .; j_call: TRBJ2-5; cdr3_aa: CSVGGTGETQYF; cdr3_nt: TGCAGCGTTGGCGGGACGGGAGAGACCCAGTACTTC
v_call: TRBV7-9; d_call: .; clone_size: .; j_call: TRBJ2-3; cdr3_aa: CASRPQLDTQYF; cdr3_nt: TGTGCCAGCAGACCACAGTTAGATACGCAGTATTTT
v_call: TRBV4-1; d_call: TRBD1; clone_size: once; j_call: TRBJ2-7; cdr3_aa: CASSQLQGTHSYEQYF; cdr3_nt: TGCGCCAGCAGCCAATTACAGGGGACCCATTCCTACGAGCAGTACTTC
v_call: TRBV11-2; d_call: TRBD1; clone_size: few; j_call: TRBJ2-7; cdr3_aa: CASSPGSGGQYF; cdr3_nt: TGTGCCAGCAGCCCGGGTTCAGGGGGGCAGTACTTC
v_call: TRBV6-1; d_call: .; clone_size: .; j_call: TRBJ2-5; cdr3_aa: CASSEGRDPETQYF; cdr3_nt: TGTGCCAGCAGTGAAGGGCGGGACCCGGAGACCCAGTACTTC
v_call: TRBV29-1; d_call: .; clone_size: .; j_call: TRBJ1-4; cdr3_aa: CSVVANLGEKLFF; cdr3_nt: TGCAGCGTTGTGGCAAACCTAGGAGAAAAACTGTTTTTT
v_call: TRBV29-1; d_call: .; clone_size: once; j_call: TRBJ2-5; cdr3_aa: CSVEGLRDPQETQYF; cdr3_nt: TGCAGCGTTGAAGGGTTGCGGGACCCTCAAGAGACCCAGTACTTC
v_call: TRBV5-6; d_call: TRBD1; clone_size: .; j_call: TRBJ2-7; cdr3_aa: CASSLWDRDSYEQYF; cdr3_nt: TGTGCCAGCAGCTTGTGGGACAGGGACTCCTACGAGCAGTACTTC
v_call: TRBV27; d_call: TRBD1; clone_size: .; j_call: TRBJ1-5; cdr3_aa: CASMDQGANQPQHF; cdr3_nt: TGTGCCAGCATGGATCAGGGGGCGAATCAGCCCCAGCATTTT
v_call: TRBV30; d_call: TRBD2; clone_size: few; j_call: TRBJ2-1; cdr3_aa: CAWSPSGRAFEQFF; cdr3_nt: TGTGCCTGGAGCCCGAGCGGGAGGGCCTTTGAGCAGTTCTTC
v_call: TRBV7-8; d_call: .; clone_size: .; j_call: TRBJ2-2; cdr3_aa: CASSLLRIANTGELFF; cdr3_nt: TGTGCCAGCAGCTTATTGAGAATTGCGAACACCGGGGAGCTGTTTTTT
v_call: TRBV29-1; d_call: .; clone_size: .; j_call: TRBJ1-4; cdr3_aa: CSVLLGGRGEKLFF; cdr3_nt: TGCAGCGTGCTCCTAGGGGGAAGAGGTGAAAAACTGTTTTTT
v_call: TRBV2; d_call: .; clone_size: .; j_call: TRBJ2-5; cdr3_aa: CASSDRGGGSQETQYF; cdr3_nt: TGTGCCAGCAGTGATCGAGGCGGCGGGTCGCAAGAGACCCAGTACTTC
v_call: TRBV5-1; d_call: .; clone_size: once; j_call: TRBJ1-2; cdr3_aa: CASSLASRTDNIGGGYTF; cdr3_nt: TGCGCCAGCAGCTTGGCCTCTCGTACGGACAACATAGGCGGTGGCTACACCTTC
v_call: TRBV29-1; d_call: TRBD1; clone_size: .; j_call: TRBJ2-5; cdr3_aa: CSALTGRETQYF; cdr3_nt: TGCAGCGCCCTGACAGGGCGGGAGACCCAGTACTTC
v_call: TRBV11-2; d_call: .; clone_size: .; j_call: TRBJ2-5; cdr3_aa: CASSLGRHNRETQYF; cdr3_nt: TGTGCCAGCAGCTTAGGGAGACACAATAGGGAGACCCAGTACTTC
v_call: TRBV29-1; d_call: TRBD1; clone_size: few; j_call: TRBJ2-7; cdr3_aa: CSVRQGFSYEQYF; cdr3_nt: TGCAGCGTTCGACAGGGATTTTCCTACGAGCAGTACTTC
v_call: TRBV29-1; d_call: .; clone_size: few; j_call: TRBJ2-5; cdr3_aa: CSVEDLYRAETQYF; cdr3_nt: TGCAGCGTTGAAGATCTATACCGGGCGGAGACCCAGTACTTC
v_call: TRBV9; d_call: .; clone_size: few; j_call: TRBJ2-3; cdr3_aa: CASSQSEGTQYF; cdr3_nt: TGTGCCAGCAGCCAATCTGAGGGTACGCAGTATTTT
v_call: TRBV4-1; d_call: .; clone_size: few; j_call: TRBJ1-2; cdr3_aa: CASSQTFAQGYGYTF; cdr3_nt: TGCGCCAGCAGCCAGACATTCGCACAGGGTTATGGCTACACCTTC
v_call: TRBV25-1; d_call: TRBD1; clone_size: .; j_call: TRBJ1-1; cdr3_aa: CASRTGGVWYTEAFF; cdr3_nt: TGTGCCAGCAGGACAGGGGGCGTATGGTACACTGAAGCTTTCTTT
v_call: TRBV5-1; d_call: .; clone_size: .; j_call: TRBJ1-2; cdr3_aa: CASRPRTSLGYGYTF; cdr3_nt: TGCGCCAGCAGACCTAGGACCTCCCTAGGATATGGCTACACCTTC
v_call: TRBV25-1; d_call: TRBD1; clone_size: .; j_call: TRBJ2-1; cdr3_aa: CASSAYGTGGPLVNEQFF; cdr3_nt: TGTGCCAGCAGTGCATACGGGACAGGGGGACCCCTAGTCAATGAGCAGTTCTTC